This T cell receptor beta chain was found in a study of T cells in Graves' hyperthyroidism and ophthalmopathy. Broader study findings: Most thyroid-expanded clonotypes above 0.001 were also found in blood.

Amplified TCR beta CDR3 regions came from RNA transcripts. The TCR CDR3 was amplified in a first-round RT-PCR using the HTBI primer set. TCRdb redid the calling of the multiplex PCR reads with MiXCR, one entry per CDR3 protein. The top ten clones hold 12% to 15% of a sample with about 400,000 distinct CDR3 sequences, around a sixth of them seen once. With respect to this clonotype: The antigen is unknown.

The clonotype originates from a woman under 30 with Graves' hyperthyroidism. The material sequenced was blood.

CDR3 nucleotides: TGTGCCAGCAGTTCCTTTCTGGACAGTAGCACAGATACGCAGTATTTT. Its protein product is CASSSFLDSSTDTQYF. The chain joins TRBV6-2 or TRBV6-3 to TRBJ2-3, with D maybe TRBD1 (6 bases). This CDR3 comprises 16 residues. Per the germline V gene, CDR1 is MNHEY and CDR2 is SVGEGT. The V and J ends lost 4 bases and 0 bases respectively, with 14 bases between them.